The 22 T cell receptor beta chains listed next were all sequenced from one sample in a study of cytomegalovirus exposure and HLA in healthy donors. PCR employed 60 Vbeta and 13 Jbeta primers. The assay was immunoSEQ multiplex PCR, and TCRdb's table has in-frame clones only and misses some. The profile shows 160,000 or so clones, less than 80% of them singletons. Input material: PBMCs. The receptors originated from a man aged 35-49 years in good health and CMV-seronegative.

The chain employs TRBV28 and TRBJ2-7, with 11 positions matching TRBD1. Per germline, CDR1 MDHEN and CDR2 SYDVKM. The CDR3 is made up of 18 amino acids. The V segment lost 10 bases and the J segment 3 bases; nucleotides outside the gene matches: 20. Written as DNA, the CDR3 is TGTGCCACCAAATTGGGACAGGGGGTGTTGAGTCCACACTACGAGCAGTACTTC. Translated: CATKLGQGVLSPHYEQYF.

The J gene is TRBJ2-2, the V gene TRBV28; D perhaps matches TRBD2 (6 bases). Between the trimmed V and J ends, which lost 2 bases and 7 bases, there was a span of 17 bases. Germline V CDR1 and CDR2: MDHEN, SYDVKM. The CDR3 loop spans 16 amino acids. The CDR3 DNA is TGTGCCAGCAGTTTAATCGTTGGAGGGTTCGGCGGGGAGCTGTTTTTT. Protein sequence: CASSLIVGGFGGELFF.

This clone was detected once. As DNA, the CDR3 is TGTGCCAGCTCCCCCACCCCACAGGGGAGCGAGCAGTACTTC. This encodes CASSPTPQGSEQYF. The J gene is TRBJ2-7, the V gene TRBV27, with TRBD1 identical over 7 bases. The CDR3 loop spans 14 amino acids. The V gene's germline CDR1 is MNHEY and CDR2 SMNVEV (reference sequence). With V trimmed by 8 bases and J by 6 bases, 13 bases remained unmatched.

This clone has more than one count but fewer than ten. The chain carries TRBV5-6 and TRBJ1-1; 7 bases are a match to TRBD1. The trim removed 1 base at V and 4 bases at J, leaving 10 bases unmatched. From germline, CDR1 is SGHDT and CDR2 YYEEEE. The CDR3 contains 16 residues. The CDR3 DNA reads TGTGCCAGCAGCTTGAGAGGGGGCGGGAGGAGCACTGAAGCTTTCTTT. Translating it yields CASSLRGGGRSTEAFF. Filled out from reference TRBV5-6 and TRBJ1-1, the complete variable domain reads DAGVTQSPTHLIKTRGQQVTLRCSPKSGHDTVSWYQQALGQGPQFIFQYYEEEERQRGNFPDRFSGHQFPNYSSELNVNALLLGDSALYLCASSLRGGGRSTEAFFGQGTRLTVV.

The chain employs TRBV7-2 and TRBJ2-3; possibly TRBD2 for D (5 bases). Germline V gene lookup returns CDR1 SGHTA and CDR2 FQGNSA. This CDR3 is built from 16 residues. V was shortened by 5 bases and J by 2 bases, with 17 bases between the two germline ends. The CDR3 here is CASSLSVDPSTDTQYF. DNA of the CDR3: TGTGCCAGCAGCCTTAGCGTGGACCCCTCCACAGATACGCAGTATTTT.

This clone was seen a handful of times. The DNA of the CDR3 is TGTGCCAGCAGCTATCCTGCGGGAGGGCGCCATGAGCAGTTCTTC. Encoded protein: CASSYPAGGRHEQFF. This chain joins TRBV28 and TRBJ2-1; 9 bases match TRBD2. With 6 bases clipped from V and 8 bases from J, the junction kept 11 bases outside the gene matches. This CDR3 comprises 15 residues. Per germline, CDR1 MDHEN and CDR2 SYDVKM.

The rearrangement uses TRBV27 and TRBJ2-1, with TRBD2 matching over 11 bases. This CDR3 has 16 amino acids. With V trimmed by 6 bases and J by 8 bases, 12 bases remained unmatched. The V gene's germline CDR1 is MNHEY and CDR2 SMNVEV (reference sequence). The CDR3 here is CASRELGLAGGDEQFF. For the CDR3, the DNA is TGTGCCAGCAGAGAATTGGGTCTAGCGGGAGGCGATGAGCAGTTCTTC.

The count of this clone is one. The V and J genes are TRBV15 and TRBJ2-1; 13 bases align to TRBD2. The CDR3 spans 19 residues. V was clipped by 8 bases and J by 7 bases; unmatched bases: 20. Germline-derived CDR1 and CDR2 are LNHNV and YYDKDF (reference sequence). CDR3 sequence: CATGQGLSLAGGLPNEQFF. The CDR3, as DNA: TGTGCCACCGGCCAAGGTCTGTCACTAGCGGGAGGGCTGCCGAATGAGCAGTTCTTC. The variable domain in full, with the rest retrieved from reference TRBV15 and TRBJ2-1, is DAMVIQNPRYQVTQFGKPVTLSCSQTLNHNVMYWYQQKSSQAPKLLFHYYDKDFNNEADTPDNFQSRRPNTSFCFLDIRSPGLGDTAMYLCATGQGLSLAGGLPNEQFFGPGTRLTVL.

The V gene is TRBV18, the J gene TRBJ1-2, with 11 bases identical to TRBD1. The V gene end was trimmed by 2 bases and the J gene end by 4 bases; junction bases not matched to a gene: 3. Germline-derived CDR1 and CDR2 are KGHSH and LQKENI. CDR3 length: 15 residues. The CDR3 loop reads CASSPVGTGGYGYTF. As DNA, the CDR3 is TGTGCCAGCTCACCAGTCGGGACAGGGGGCTATGGCTACACCTTC.

The chain combines TRBV27 with TRBJ2-4, with D possibly TRBD1 on 6 matching bases. Germline assignment: CDR1 MNHEY and CDR2 SMNVEV (reference sequence). The CDR3 length is 13 residues. The ends were cut back, 6 bases at V and 8 bases at J, with 14 bases in the middle. CDR3 sequence (DNA): TGTGCCAGCAGCTCAAAACAGGGATACATTCAGTACTTC. This encodes CASSSKQGYIQYF.

The V gene is TRBV28, the J gene TRBJ2-5; weak D call: TRBD2 (6 bases). The V gene's germline CDR1 is MDHEN and CDR2 SYDVKM. V lost 8 bases to trimming and J lost 4 bases, with 26 bases between them. CDR3 size: 17 residues. CDR3 protein: CASYLGTLGAGGETQYF. DNA of the CDR3: TGTGCCAGCTACCTCGGGACGCTGGGCGCCGGGGGAGAGACCCAGTACTTC. The full variable domain, with the rest looked up from reference TRBV28 and TRBJ2-5, is DVKVTQSSRYLVKRTGEKVFLECVQDMDHENMFWYRQDPGLGLRLIYFSYDVKMKEKGDIPEGYSVSREKKERFSLILESASTNQTSMYLCASYLGTLGAGGETQYFGPGTRLLVL.

The count of this clone is one. The chain is built from TRBV5-1 and TRBJ2-7; 8 bases agree with TRBD2. Germline CDR1 reads SGHRS; CDR2 reads YFSETQ. The CDR3 sequence is 16 residues long. V lost 0 bases and J lost 2; bases outside the gene matches: 7. CDR3 sequence reads: CASSLATTAGAYEQYF. CDR3 nucleotide sequence: TGCGCCAGCAGCTTGGCCACTACAGCGGGGGCCTACGAGCAGTACTTC.

There are a few counts of this clone. The chain has TRBV25-1 and TRBJ2-7, with no clear D. V lost 0 bases and J lost 3, with 6 bases in between. This CDR3 has 13 residues. Germline V gene data show CDR1 as MGHDK and CDR2 as SYGVNS. The CDR3 loop reads CASSEYGHYEQYF. Here the CDR3 DNA reads TGTGCCAGCAGTGAATATGGCCACTACGAGCAGTACTTC.

The V and J genes are TRBV28 and TRBJ1-5; 7 bases line up with TRBD1. CDR1 and CDR2 from the germline V gene are MDHEN and SYDVKM. This CDR3 comprises 14 residues. Trimming took 6 bases from V and 1 from J; bases not matched to a gene: 3. For the CDR3, the DNA is TGTGCCAGCAGCAGGGGGTCGAGCAATCAGCCCCAGCATTTT. This sequence encodes CASSRGSSNQPQHF.

This clone was observed a few times. The chain has TRBV6-1 and TRBJ1-1; 10 nucleotides align to TRBD1. The CDR3 runs 14 residues. CDR1 is MNHNS, CDR2 SASEGT, per germline. Losses at the gene ends were 5 bases for V and 5 bases for J; bases not matched to a gene: 5. The CDR3 spells CASSPGQGNTEAFF. CDR3 sequence (DNA): TGTGCCAGCAGTCCGGGACAGGGGAATACTGAAGCTTTCTTT.

The chain joins TRBV6-5 to TRBJ2-7; D is unresolved. CDR1 and CDR2 (germline): MNHEY, SVGAGI. Trimming stripped 5 bases from V and 0 bases from J, with 5 bases between. This CDR3 region has 12 residues. DNA of the CDR3: TGTGCCAGCAGTCAAAACTCCTACGAGCAGTACTTC. Its translation is CASSQNSYEQYF.

The chain recombines TRBV5-1 with TRBJ2-5, with 7 bases that match TRBD1. Germline V gene data show CDR1 as SGHRS and CDR2 as YFSETQ. The junction had 14 bases not matched to a gene; V was cut back by 4 bases and J by 2 bases. There are 17 residues in the CDR3. This CDR3 is CASSTHRGGMGQETQYF. CDR3 DNA sequence: TGCGCCAGCAGCACACACAGGGGCGGAATGGGTCAAGAGACCCAGTACTTC.

This clone was found a few times. V and J are TRBV4-1 and TRBJ2-7, with a tentative D call TRBD1 (5 bases). The CDR3 is made up of 11 amino acids. Per germline, CDR1 MGHRA and CDR2 YSYEKL. Trimming removed 8 bases from V and 3 bases from J, with 8 bases in between. The CDR3 loop reads CASSDSYEQYF. DNA for the CDR3: TGCGCCAGCTCAGACAGCTACGAGCAGTACTTC.

The chain couples TRBV9 to TRBJ2-3; 9 nucleotides align to TRBD2. V was pared by 0 bases and J by 2 bases, with 4 bases of the junction left unmatched. The CDR3 is 16 residues long. Germline V gene data show CDR1 as SGDLS and CDR2 as YYNGEE. The CDR3 DNA reads as TGTGCCAGCAGCGTAGCAGCGGGAGGCCCCACAGATACGCAGTATTTT. Its protein is CASSVAAGGPTDTQYF.

V is TRBV5-6 and J is TRBJ2-1; the match to TRBD2 covers 8 bases. Germline trimming cut 10 bases from V and 6 bases from J; bases unmatched to any gene: 12. CDR3 length: 14 amino acids. Germline V lookup: CDR1 SGHDT, CDR2 YYEEEE. Here the CDR3 reads CASNQLAAFNEQFF. The CDR3 coding sequence is TGTGCCTCGAACCAACTAGCGGCCTTCAATGAGCAGTTCTTC.

The rearrangement joins TRBV13 to TRBJ1-2; perhaps TRBD1 as D (6 bases). The germline CDR1 and CDR2 sequences are PRHDT and FYEKMQ (reference sequence). The CDR3 is made up of 13 amino acids. V lost 5 bases and J 8 bases, leaving 15 bases between the germline ends. This CDR3 reads CASSLQGAWGYTF. CDR3 nucleotides: TGTGCCAGCAGCCTACAGGGAGCATGGGGCTACACCTTC. Using reference TRBV13 and TRBJ1-2 for the parts outside the CDR3, the full variable domain is AAGVIQSPRHLIKEKRETATLKCYPIPRHDTVYWYQQGPGQDPQFLISFYEKMQSDKGSIPDRFSAQQFSDYHSELNMSSLELGDSALYFCASSLQGAWGYTFGSGTRLTVV.

The chain uses TRBV9 and TRBJ1-2; D is possibly TRBD1 (5 bases). Trimming cost V 3 bases and J 4 bases, with 13 bases left between them. The germline gives CDR1 SGDLS, CDR2 YYNGEE. The CDR3 loop spans 14 amino acids. The CDR3 bases are TGTGCCAGCAGCGCCAAGGTGGGGGGCTATGGCTACACCTTC. This sequence encodes CASSAKVGGYGYTF. Combining the CDR3 with reference TRBV9 and TRBJ1-2 gives the whole variable domain DSGVTQTPKHLITATGQRVTLRCSPRSGDLSVYWYQQSLDQGLQFLIQYYNGEERAKGNILERFSAQQFPDLHSELNLSSLELGDSALYFCASSAKVGGYGYTFGSGTRLTVV.